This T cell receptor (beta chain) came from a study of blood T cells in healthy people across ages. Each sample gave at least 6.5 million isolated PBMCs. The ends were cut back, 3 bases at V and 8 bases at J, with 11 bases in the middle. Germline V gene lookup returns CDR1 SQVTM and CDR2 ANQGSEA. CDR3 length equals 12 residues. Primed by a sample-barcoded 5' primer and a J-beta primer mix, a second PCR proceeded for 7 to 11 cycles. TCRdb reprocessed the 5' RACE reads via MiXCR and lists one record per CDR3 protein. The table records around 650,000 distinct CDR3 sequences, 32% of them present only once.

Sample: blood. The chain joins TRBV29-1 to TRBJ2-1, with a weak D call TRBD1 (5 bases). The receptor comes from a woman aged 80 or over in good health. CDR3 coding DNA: TGCAGCGTTGATGGTGGGGCTTATGAGCAGTTCTTC. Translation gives CSVDGGAYEQFF.